This entry lists 13 T cell receptor beta chains sequenced from one sample in a study of control samples from healthy donors and cancer patients (dated by TCRdb to between 2020 and 2021). The library was prepared using the immunoSEQ multiplex PCR assay. Here the immuneACCESS table is served through TCRdb, limited to in-frame sequences with V and J called. Missing clones are a known gap in these copies; in checked studies unresolved V genes cover under half, and the rest lacks a known reason. Counted in this sample were about 120,000 clones; about 90% of them appeared once. The top ten hold almost 40% of the sample. Sequenced: blood. Source of these receptors: a man in his fifties in good health.

The genes are TRBV11-3 and TRBJ2-2; 13 positions agree with TRBD2. J lost 1 base, V lost 5 bases, and 7 bases had no gene match. The germline CDR1 and CDR2 sequences are SGHNT and YENEEA. This CDR3 is 18 amino acids long. The CDR3 is CASSPRTSGGGNTGELFF. CDR3 DNA sequence: TGTGCCAGCAGCCCGAGGACTAGCGGGGGCGGGAACACCGGGGAGCTGTTTTTT. Looking up the rest from reference TRBV11-3 and TRBJ2-2 gives the full variable domain: EAGVVQSPRYKIIEKKQPVAFWCNPISGHNTLYWYLQNLGQGPELLIRYENEEAVDDSQLPKDRFSAERLKGVDSTLKIQPAELGDSAVYLCASSPRTSGGGNTGELFFGEGSRLTVL.

V and J are TRBV25-1 and TRBJ2-1; 10 bases are shared with TRBD2. The CDR3 loop spans 16 amino acids. The germline gives CDR1 MGHDK, CDR2 SYGVNS. V lost 1 base and J lost 5; bases outside the gene matches: 5. The CDR3 loop is CASSELPSGGHNEQFF. CDR3 DNA sequence: TGTGCCAGCAGTGAATTGCCTAGCGGGGGACACAATGAGCAGTTCTTC.

This clone occurred once. This chain links TRBV20-1 with TRBJ1-5, with D tentatively TRBD1 (6 bases). Germline CDR1 and CDR2: DFQATT and SNEGSKA (reference sequence). Trimming pared 3 bases from V and 1 base from J, leaving 10 bases between. The CDR3 runs to 14 residues. CDR3 sequence reads: CSASSGGSNQPQHF. CDR3 bases: TGCAGTGCTAGTTCGGGGGGCAGCAATCAGCCCCAGCATTTT.

The chain uses TRBV10-3 and TRBJ1-1, with D perhaps matching TRBD1 (6 bases). Trimming left V 0 bases short and J 3 bases short, with 14 bases between. The germline V gene encodes CDR1 ENHRY and CDR2 SYGVKD. There are 16 residues in the CDR3. The CDR3 DNA reads as TGTGCCATCAGTGAGTCTAGTACAGGGCCTTACACTGAAGCTTTCTTT. It specifies CAISESSTGPYTEAFF.

In nucleotides, the CDR3 is TGTGCCAGCAGCACGCACGCAGGAAACACTGAAGCTTTCTTT. Its translation: CASSTHAGNTEAFF. The chain links TRBV21-1 to TRBJ1-1; the table's D call TRBD1 went unverified against the DNA. TRBV21-1 is shown as a pseudogene. The CDR3 spans 14 residues.

J is TRBJ1-4 and V is TRBV3-1 (or the pseudogene TRBV3-2), with 7 bases identical to TRBD1. Germline V lookup: CDR1 LGHDT, CDR2 YNNKEL (reference sequence). The CDR3 is 15 amino acids. V lost 2 bases to trimming and J lost 5 bases; unmatched junction nucleotides: 5. Written as DNA, the CDR3 is TGTGCCAGCAGCCAAACAGGGGCCTTAAATGAAAAACTGTTTTTT. It translates to CASSQTGALNEKLFF.

For the CDR3, the DNA is TGTGCCAGCAGCCCGTCCGGGACAGGGGGCTTGGAGACCCAGTACTTC. This sequence encodes CASSPSGTGGLETQYF. The chain couples TRBV5-4 to TRBJ2-5, with TRBD1 matching over 12 bases. Trimming took 4 bases from V and 5 from J; bases not matched to a gene: 9. This CDR3 region has 16 residues. Germline V lookup: CDR1 SGHNT, CDR2 YYREEE (reference sequence).

This clone was counted a single time. The J gene is TRBJ1-5, the V gene TRBV6-5; a possible D gene is TRBD1 (6 bases). CDR3 size: 13 residues. The germline CDR1 and CDR2 sequences are MNHEY and SVGAGI. Trimming cost V 10 bases and J 3 bases, with 13 bases left between them. The CDR3 region has the DNA TGTGCCACCAAGGACAGTAACAATCAGCCCCAGCATTTT. Amino acid sequence: CATKDSNNQPQHF.

This chain uses TRBV5-6 with TRBJ2-6; no clear D gene. This CDR3 region has 17 residues. Deletions cut 4 bases from V and 0 bases from J, with 14 bases between. Germline V gene data show CDR1 as SGHDT and CDR2 as YYEEEE. In nucleotides, the CDR3 is TGTGCCAGCAGCCTGCCGCAAACGGTCTCTGGGGCCAACGTCCTGACTTTC. Amino acid sequence: CASSLPQTVSGANVLTF.

This chain joins TRBV6-2 or TRBV6-3 and TRBJ1-2; TRBD1 aligns across 8 bases. The CDR3 contains 13 residues. V was pared by 6 bases and J by 4 bases, with 4 bases of the junction left unmatched. The germline V gene encodes CDR1 MNHEY and CDR2 SVGEGT. CDR3 protein: CASSPDRAYGYTF. DNA of the CDR3: TGTGCCAGCAGCCCGGACAGGGCCTATGGCTACACCTTC.

V gene TRBV13 combines with J gene TRBJ2-2; tentative D call: TRBD1 (5 bases). The length of the CDR3 is 18 residues. V was pared by 5 bases and J by 2 bases, with 21 bases between. Germline values: CDR1 PRHDT, CDR2 FYEKMQ (reference sequence). CDR3: CASSPGLDIGDNTGELFF. As DNA, the CDR3 is TGTGCCAGCAGCCCGGGTCTGGACATCGGAGACAACACCGGGGAGCTGTTTTTT.

This chain links TRBV27 with TRBJ1-4; D perhaps matches TRBD1 (5 bases). The V gene lost 4 bases and the J gene lost 5 bases, with 11 bases spanning the gap. This CDR3 is built from 14 residues. Germline CDR1 and CDR2: MNHEY and SMNVEV (reference sequence). The CDR3 DNA reads TGTGCCAGCAGTTATCAGGGAGTAAATGAAAAACTGTTTTTT. As protein: CASSYQGVNEKLFF.

The rearrangement joins TRBV4-3 to TRBJ1-1, with D unresolved. The CDR3 runs to 16 residues. CDR1 LGHNA and CDR2 YSLEER come from the germline V gene. The V and J ends lost 0 bases and 2 bases respectively, with 13 bases between them. The DNA for the CDR3 is TGCGCCAGCAGCCAAGAAGTTGGCAGATTAAACACTGAAGCTTTCTTT. Protein product: CASSQEVGRLNTEAFF.